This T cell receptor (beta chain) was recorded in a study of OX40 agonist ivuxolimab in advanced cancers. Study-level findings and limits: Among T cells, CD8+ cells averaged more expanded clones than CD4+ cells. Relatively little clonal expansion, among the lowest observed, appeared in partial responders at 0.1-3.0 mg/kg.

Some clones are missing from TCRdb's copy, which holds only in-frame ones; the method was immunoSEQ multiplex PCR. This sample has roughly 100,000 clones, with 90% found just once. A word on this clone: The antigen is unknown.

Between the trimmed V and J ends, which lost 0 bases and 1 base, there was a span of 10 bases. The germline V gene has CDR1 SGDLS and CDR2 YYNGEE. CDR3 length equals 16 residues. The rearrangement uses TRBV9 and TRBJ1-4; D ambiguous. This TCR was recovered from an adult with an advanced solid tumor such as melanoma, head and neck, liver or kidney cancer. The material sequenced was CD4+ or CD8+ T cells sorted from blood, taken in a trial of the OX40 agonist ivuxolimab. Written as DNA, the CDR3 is TGTGCCAGCAGCGTAGAGTGGGAGGGAACTAATGAAAAACTGTTTTTT. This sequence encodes CASSVEWEGTNEKLFF.